The 27 T cell receptor beta chains given below trace back to one sample, sequenced in a study of blood T cells in healthy people across ages (dated by TCRdb to between 2014 and 2017). Libraries were constructed by 5' RACE. A second roughly 7 to 11 cycle PCR used a sample-barcoded 5' primer and a J-beta primer mix. TCRdb redid the processing of the public reads, applying fastp at Q25 and MiXCR, and retained in-frame beta chains. Every distinct CDR3 protein forms one entry, paired with its most common genes and DNA. The table for this sample lists 1.8 million or so distinct CDR3 sequences; about two fifths of them were counted only once. 23% of the sample rests with the top ten. Sequenced material: blood. These receptor sequences come from a human donor in good health.

V usage is TRBV12-3 or TRBV12-4 and J usage is TRBJ2-5, with 7 bases matching TRBD1. This CDR3 has 14 residues. Germline trimming cut 4 bases from V and 7 bases from J; bases unmatched to any gene: 9. CDR3 in DNA: TGTGCCAGCAGTTCTAAAACAGGGGTGTGGACCCAGTACTTC. Its translation is CASSSKTGVWTQYF.

The rearrangement uses TRBV7-9 and TRBJ2-7; no clear D gene. CDR3 length: 15 residues. In germline, CDR1 is SEHNR, CDR2 FQNEAQ (reference sequence). Trimming removed 5 bases from V and 0 bases from J, with 14 bases in between. The CDR3 protein is CASSLSMGYSYEQYF. The CDR3 nucleotides read TGTGCCAGCAGCCTTTCTATGGGGTACTCCTACGAGCAGTACTTC.

This clonotype was seen only a few times. This chain connects TRBV10-3 to TRBJ1-2; 12 nucleotides match TRBD1. Trimming removed 0 bases from V and 8 bases from J; junction bases left unmatched: 4. Germline values: CDR1 ENHRY, CDR2 SYGVKD. CDR3 length equals 15 residues. The CDR3 DNA reads as TGTGCCATCAGTGAGTCGGGACAGGGGGCATGGGGCTACACCTTC. Its translation is CAISESGQGAWGYTF.

The chain joins TRBV10-3 to TRBJ2-7; D gene unclear. Trimming took 2 bases from V and 3 from J, leaving 11 bases between them. CDR1 ENHRY and CDR2 SYGVKD come from the germline V gene. The CDR3 spans 14 residues. The CDR3 sequence is CAISEPGPYYEQYF. CDR3 in DNA: TGTGCCATCAGTGAGCCCGGACCCTACTACGAGCAGTACTTC.

The V and J genes are TRBV7-9 and TRBJ1-2; TRBD1 matches at 7 bases. Germline V gene sequence: CDR1 SEHNR, CDR2 FQNEAQ (reference sequence). V was clipped by 2 bases and J by 6 bases; unmatched bases: 3. There are 13 residues in the CDR3. The CDR3 here is CASSLKQGHGYTF. CDR3 nucleotide sequence: TGTGCCAGCAGCTTAAAACAGGGGCATGGCTACACCTTC. Filled out from reference TRBV7-9 and TRBJ1-2, the complete variable domain reads DTGVSQNPRHKITKRGQNVTFRCDPISEHNRLYWYRQTLGQGPEFLTYFQNEAQLEKSRLLSDRFSAERPKGSFSTLEIQRTEQGDSAMYLCASSLKQGHGYTFGSGTRLTVV.

This clonotype appeared once. This chain uses TRBV14 with TRBJ2-1; D gene uncertain. Trimming shortened V by 3 bases and J by 5 bases, and 11 bases separated the two germline ends. This CDR3 contains 14 residues. CDR1 SGHDN and CDR2 FVKESK come from the germline V gene. CDR3 loop: CASSHWTGDNEQFF. The CDR3 region has the DNA TGTGCCAGCAGCCATTGGACGGGCGACAATGAGCAGTTCTTC.

This sequence joins TRBV2 and TRBJ2-1; D is unclear. The CDR3 runs to 12 residues. V dropped 2 bases and J dropped 6 bases, with 5 bases sitting between them. Germline loops: CDR1 SNHLY, CDR2 FYNNEI. The chain's CDR3 is CASSEQANEQFF. Written as DNA, the CDR3 is TGTGCCAGCAGTGAACAGGCCAATGAGCAGTTCTTC. Combining the CDR3 with reference TRBV2 and TRBJ2-1 gives the whole variable domain EPEVTQTPSHQVTQMGQEVILRCVPISNHLYFYWYRQILGQKVEFLVSFYNNEISEKSEIFDDQFSVERPDGSNFTLKIRSTKLEDSAMYFCASSEQANEQFFGPGTRLTVL.

This chain links TRBV3-1 with TRBJ1-1; the D is unclear. Deletions cut 1 base from V and 0 bases from J, with 6 bases between. The CDR3 contains 14 residues. CDR1 and CDR2 from the germline V gene are LGHDT and YNNKEL (reference sequence). The CDR3 DNA reads TGTGCCAGCAGCCAAGTCGGTATGAACACTGAAGCTTTCTTT. This codes for CASSQVGMNTEAFF.

The rearrangement uses TRBV6-2 or TRBV6-3 and TRBJ1-2, with TRBD1 as a possible D gene (5 bases). The CDR3 runs 11 residues. V gave up 7 bases and J gave up 6 bases, with 9 bases separating them. Germline V gives CDR1 MNHEY, CDR2 SVGEGT. CDR3: CASTEGNGYTF. As DNA, the CDR3 is TGTGCCAGCACGGAGGGGAATGGCTACACCTTC.

On this clonotype itself: The germline gene is not matched at one end of the junction; a read error may be the cause. The V and J genes are TRBV28 and TRBJ1-1; possible D gene TRBD1, 6 bases. This CDR3 has 14 amino acids. The germline V gene has CDR1 MDHEN and CDR2 SYDVKM. The CDR3 bases are TGTGCCAACAGTTTACGGACAGCCGGCACTGAAGCTTTCTTT. This codes for CANSLRTAGTEAFF.

In this sample, this clonotype turned up a few times. V is TRBV7-6 and J is TRBJ2-7, with TRBD2 matching over 8 bases. CDR3 size: 14 residues. The junction had 6 bases not matched to a gene; V was cut back by 7 bases and J by 1 base. From germline, CDR1 is SGHVS and CDR2 FNYEAQ. The CDR3 DNA is TGTGCCAGCACCGGGGGGGGGAAATCCTACGAGCAGTACTTC. Residues: CASTGGGKSYEQYF. The full variable domain, with the rest looked up from reference TRBV7-6 and TRBJ2-7, is GAGVSQSPRYKVTKRGQDVALRCDPISGHVSLYWYRQALGQGPEFLTYFNYEAQQDKSGLPNDRFSAERPEGSISTLTIQRTEQRDSAMYRCASTGGGKSYEQYFGPGTRLTVT.

This clonotype was found a few times. The chain recombines TRBV6-2 or TRBV6-3 with TRBJ2-7; tentatively, D is TRBD1 (6 bases). This CDR3 region has 14 residues. Trimming left V 5 bases short and J 3 bases short, with 14 bases between. CDR1 and CDR2 from the germline V gene are MNHEY and SVGEGT. CDR3: CASSPRTDDYEQYF. The CDR3 bases are TGTGCCAGCAGTCCTCGGACAGACGACTACGAGCAGTACTTC.

The CDR3 sequence: CASSARTLGGGELFF. CDR3 bases: TGTGCCAGCAGCGCGAGAACTTTAGGGGGCGGGGAGCTGTTTTTT. The rearrangement uses TRBV7-8 and TRBJ2-2; maybe TRBD1 (6 bases). Germline V gives CDR1 SGHVS, CDR2 FQNEAQ. V gave up 5 bases and J gave up 7 bases, with 17 bases separating them. This CDR3 has 15 amino acids.

The chain joins TRBV28 to TRBJ2-5; 7 bases match TRBD2. CDR3 length: 13 residues. Germline lookup yields CDR1 MDHEN and CDR2 SYDVKM. Trimming at V came to 8 bases and at J to 2 bases, leaving 5 bases not matched to a gene. This CDR3 is CASRAGLQETQYF. The CDR3 bases are TGTGCCAGCCGAGCGGGGCTTCAAGAGACCCAGTACTTC.

The chain uses TRBV7-9 and TRBJ2-1, with D unclear. CDR3 size: 16 residues. Trimming took 5 bases from V and 1 from J, leaving 15 bases between them. CDR1 and CDR2 from the germline V gene are SEHNR and FQNEAQ (reference sequence). The CDR3 here is CASSINPGLSYNEQFF. DNA for the CDR3: TGTGCCAGCAGCATAAACCCCGGGTTGTCCTACAATGAGCAGTTCTTC.

The genes are TRBV28 and TRBJ2-7; TRBD1 aligns across 9 bases. There are 13 residues in the CDR3. The germline V gene encodes CDR1 MDHEN and CDR2 SYDVKM. The trim removed 8 bases at V and 4 bases at J, leaving 6 bases unmatched. CDR3 in DNA: TGTGCCAGCGGGGACAGGGCCACTTACGAGCAGTACTTC. Protein sequence: CASGDRATYEQYF.

V usage is TRBV7-2 and J usage is TRBJ2-7; D is possibly TRBD1 or TRBD2 (5 bases each). The V end was cut by 4 bases, the J end by 3 bases, with 13 bases between. The CDR3 consists of 14 residues. Germline V gene lookup returns CDR1 SGHTA and CDR2 FQGNSA. CDR3 bases: TGTGCCAGCAGCTCGGGACCCACCTTCTACGAGCAGTACTTC. Amino acids: CASSSGPTFYEQYF. Full variable domain (missing parts from reference TRBV7-2 and TRBJ2-7): GAGVSQSPSNKVTEKGKDVELRCDPISGHTALYWYRQSLGQGLEFLIYFQGNSAPDKSGLPSDRFSAERTGGSVSTLTIQRTQQEDSAVYLCASSSGPTFYEQYFGPGTRLTVT.

Only a few counts were recorded for this clonotype. The chain links TRBV7-6 to TRBJ2-5; D may correspond to TRBD1 or TRBD2 (6 bases each). Germline V gene sequence: CDR1 SGHVS, CDR2 FNYEAQ. This CDR3 comprises 16 residues. The V gene lost 2 bases and the J gene lost 2 bases, with 15 bases spanning the gap. The CDR3 region is CASSLRGATSQETQYF. CDR3 sequence (DNA): TGTGCCAGCAGCTTAAGGGGGGCGACTAGTCAAGAGACCCAGTACTTC.

This clonotype was counted only a few times. The chain has TRBV29-1 and TRBJ2-7; 8 nucleotides match TRBD2. The V gene's germline CDR1 is SQVTM and CDR2 ANQGSEA. The junction had 11 bases not matched to a gene; V was cut back by 6 bases and J by 4 bases. CDR3 length: 14 amino acids. The CDR3 DNA is TGCAGCGTGGGTACACGGGGGGGCCTATACGAGCAGTACTTC. It is translated as CSVGTRGGLYEQYF.

This clonotype was detected many times. V and J are TRBV11-3 and TRBJ1-1; D is undetermined. Trimming took off 2 bases at V and 4 bases at J, with 5 bases between the two ends. The CDR3 extends over 12 amino acids. Germline CDR1 SGHNT, CDR2 YENEEA. This CDR3 reads CASSLPPTEAFF. The CDR3 DNA reads TGTGCCAGCAGCTTACCCCCCACTGAAGCTTTCTTT.

This clonotype was observed a few times. V usage is TRBV7-2 and J usage is TRBJ2-1; 9 nucleotides agree with TRBD2. The germline CDR1 and CDR2 sequences are SGHTA and FQGNSA. CDR3 length: 16 residues. V lost 5 bases, J lost 5 bases, and 10 bases stayed unmatched. CDR3 sequence (DNA): TGTGCCAGCAGCCCACAGGGCGGGGGGGGAGACAATGAGCAGTTCTTC. Its protein product is CASSPQGGGGDNEQFF.

This clonotype was observed a few times. The chain links TRBV7-9 to TRBJ2-1, with a tentative D call TRBD1 (7 bases). The CDR3 length is 15 residues. The V end lost 8 bases, the J end lost 5 bases, and 19 bases lay between the germline ends. Germline CDR1 is SEHNR and CDR2 is FQNEAQ (reference sequence). The CDR3 protein is CASGSRQGGDNEQFF. The DNA for the CDR3 is TGTGCCAGCGGTTCCAGACAGGGAGGCGACAATGAGCAGTTCTTC.

This chain joins TRBV7-9 and TRBJ2-7; D is possibly TRBD1 (6 bases). Near its end, the DNA agrees better with TRBJ2-4, so the J call may be wrong. CDR1 and CDR2 (germline): SEHNR, FQNEAQ (reference sequence). CDR3 length equals 13 residues. The CDR3 DNA sequence: TGTGCCAGCAGCTTCCAGGGGTCAAACATTCAGTACTTC. This translates into CASSFQGSNIQYF.

Details on this clonotype: It may be a read error: a sequence one base away is much more abundant. The V and J genes are TRBV4-3 and TRBJ2-1; D may be TRBD2 (6 bases). This CDR3 is built from 15 residues. CDR1 LGHNA and CDR2 YSLEER come from the germline V gene. This CDR3 reads CVSSQEYRGVDEQFF. CDR3 sequence (DNA): TGCGTCAGCAGCCAAGAGTACCGCGGGGTGGATGAGCAGTTCTTC.

The chain uses TRBV7-9 and TRBJ2-7, with 7 bases fitting TRBD2. The CDR3 runs 14 residues. Trimming cost V 10 bases and J 5 bases; bases outside gene matches: 14. The germline V gene has CDR1 SEHNR and CDR2 FQNEAQ (reference sequence). CDR3: CATTANAGEHEQYF. Here the CDR3 DNA reads TGTGCCACGACAGCCAACGCGGGAGAGCACGAGCAGTACTTC. Filled out from reference TRBV7-9 and TRBJ2-7, the complete variable domain reads DTGVSQNPRHKITKRGQNVTFRCDPISEHNRLYWYRQTLGQGPEFLTYFQNEAQLEKSRLLSDRFSAERPKGSFSTLEIQRTEQGDSAMYLCATTANAGEHEQYFGPGTRLTVT.

CDR3 residues: CASSEKDLGYGYTF. Written as DNA, the CDR3 is TGTGCCAGCAGTGAGAAGGACCTTGGCTATGGCTACACCTTC. The chain has TRBV2 and TRBJ1-2; D unresolved. Trimming removed 3 bases from V and 4 bases from J, with 12 bases in between. The germline V gene encodes CDR1 SNHLY and CDR2 FYNNEI. This CDR3 has 14 amino acids.

This clonotype has only a few counts. This chain connects TRBV5-5 to TRBJ1-1; a possible D gene is TRBD1 (6 bases). This CDR3 contains 15 residues. Per germline, CDR1 SGHKS and CDR2 YYEKEE (reference sequence). The germline V and J ends were trimmed by 3 bases and 2 bases, with 14 bases remaining between them. CDR3 in DNA: TGTGCCAGCAGCTCACAGGGCGCACTAAACACTGAAGCTTTCTTT. This encodes CASSSQGALNTEAFF.